Presented here are 30 T cell receptor beta chains from one specimen sequenced in a study of molecular identifiers for immune sequencing clone quantification. TCRdb reprocessed the PCR reads with MiXCR, giving one entry per CDR3 protein. Of approximately 500,000 distinct CDR3 sequences listed, 20% to 25% are singletons. The sequenced material came from naive CD8+ T cells from blood, with Jurkat cell RNA spiked in. Sample subset: FACS-sorted CD8+CD4-CCR7+CD45RA+ naive T cells. These receptors all stem from a human donor in good health. Some libraries in this study had Jurkat cell RNA spiked in.

This clonotype was counted between two and nine times. The chain joins TRBV11-1 to TRBJ1-1, with a tentative D call TRBD1 (5 bases). V lost 4 bases, J lost 4 bases, and 16 bases lay in between. The CDR3 loop spans 15 amino acids. Per germline, CDR1 SGHAT and CDR2 FQDESV (reference sequence). The CDR3 sequence is CASSSLERGPTEAFF. The CDR3 region has the DNA TGTGCCAGCAGCTCTCTCGAGAGGGGCCCCACTGAAGCTTTCTTT.

This clonotype was observed a handful of times. This rearrangement joins TRBV28 to TRBJ2-3; D not certain. The CDR3 runs to 11 residues. Germline-derived CDR1 and CDR2 are MDHEN and SYDVKM. The ends were cut back, 8 bases at V and 0 bases at J, with 3 bases in the middle. The CDR3 bases are TGTGCCAGCCATAGCACAGATACGCAGTATTTT. The encoded protein is CASHSTDTQYF.

This clonotype has at least ten counts. The chain couples TRBV5-4 to TRBJ1-2; a possible D gene is TRBD1 (6 bases). The germline V gene encodes CDR1 SGHNT and CDR2 YYREEE (reference sequence). V lost 5 bases, J lost 6 bases, and 11 bases lay in between. The CDR3 totals 12 residues. CDR3 protein: CASRTRTDGYTF. CDR3 sequence (DNA): TGTGCCAGCAGGACTCGGACAGATGGCTACACCTTC.

This clonotype was picked up a small number of times. The V call is TRBV19, the J call TRBJ1-4; D is unresolved. V was pared by 4 bases and J by 0 bases, with 9 bases between. Germline V CDR1 and CDR2: LNHDA, SQIVND (reference sequence). This CDR3 contains 15 residues. The CDR3 nucleotides read TGTGCCAGTAGTACCGAAGGTGCAACTAATGAAAAACTGTTTTTT. Translated: CASSTEGATNEKLFF.

This clonotype was seen repeatedly, ten times or more. The genes are TRBV28 and TRBJ2-5; D tentatively reads TRBD1 or TRBD2 (5 bases each). Germline V lookup: CDR1 MDHEN, CDR2 SYDVKM. The CDR3 length is 18 residues. Between the trimmed V and J ends, which lost 3 bases and 4 bases, there was a span of 24 bases. The chain's CDR3 is CASSLLGLYGTVSETQYF. The CDR3 coding sequence is TGTGCCAGCAGTTTGTTGGGTCTTTACGGGACGGTTTCAGAGACCCAGTACTTC.

This clonotype has just a few counts. The CDR3 nucleotides read TGTGCCAGCAGTGACTCGACAGGACTGTACGAGCAGTACTTC. Amino acids: CASSDSTGLYEQYF. The chain is built from TRBV6-1 and TRBJ2-7; tentative D call: TRBD1 (6 bases). CDR3 size: 14 residues. V shed 3 bases and J shed 4 bases, with 13 bases lying between them. CDR1 is MNHNS, CDR2 SASEGT, per germline.

This clonotype was counted between two and nine times. V and J are TRBV6-2 or TRBV6-3 and TRBJ1-2; D gene uncertain. Germline CDR1 reads MNHEY; CDR2 reads SVGEGT. This CDR3 is built from 13 residues. Trimming shortened V by 2 bases and J by 5 bases, and 9 bases separated the two germline ends. CDR3 sequence (DNA): TGTGCCAGCAGTTACGTCAATCTATATGGCTACACCTTC. Protein sequence: CASSYVNLYGYTF.

This clonotype was observed at least ten times. The chain carries TRBV7-2 and TRBJ2-7; 7 bases map to TRBD2. In germline, CDR1 is SGHTA, CDR2 FQGNSA. This CDR3 is 15 amino acids long. V trimming: 0 bases; J trimming: 5 bases; junction bases outside the gene matches: 7. For the CDR3, the DNA is TGTGCCAGCAGCTTAGCACCAGGCGGGAGCCACGAGCAGTACTTC. It is translated as CASSLAPGGSHEQYF.

As regards this clonotype: This may come from a read error, since a much larger clone is one base off. The rearrangement links TRBV19 to TRBJ2-1; 8 nucleotides line up with TRBD2. The CDR3 extends over 15 amino acids. The V and J ends lost 10 bases and 7 bases, in that order; junction bases with no gene match: 15. The germline CDR1 and CDR2 sequences are LNHDA and SQIVND (reference sequence). This CDR3 is CATKVGTRAGNEQFF. CDR3 nucleotides: TGTGCCACCAAAGTCGGGACTAGAGCGGGGAATGAGCAGTTCTTC.

Many counts were recorded for this clonotype. The rearrangement uses TRBV29-1 and TRBJ2-1; D is uncertain. This CDR3 has 16 amino acids. Deletions cut 1 base from V and 0 bases from J, with 13 bases between. From germline, CDR1 is SQVTM and CDR2 ANQGSEA. The CDR3 loop is CSVEGFSPSSYNEQFF. In DNA form, the CDR3 reads TGCAGCGTTGAAGGTTTTAGCCCGAGCTCCTACAATGAGCAGTTCTTC.

A few counts support this clonotype. The chain is built from TRBV3-1 and TRBJ2-7; no reliable D call. Germline V gene lookup returns CDR1 LGHDT and CDR2 YNNKEL (reference sequence). This CDR3 is built from 12 residues. The germline V and J ends were trimmed by 3 bases and 3 bases, with 6 bases remaining between them. The CDR3 loop is CASSHGNYEQYF. For the CDR3, the DNA is TGTGCCAGCAGCCACGGAAACTACGAGCAGTACTTC.

This clonotype turned up a few times. The chain carries TRBV29-1 and TRBJ2-5; perhaps TRBD1 as D (5 bases). Trimming removed 4 bases at V and 5 bases at J, with 14 bases between. Germline-derived CDR1 and CDR2 are SQVTM and ANQGSEA. This CDR3 has 13 amino acids. The CDR3 protein is CSVVRDVWETQYF. The CDR3 nucleotides are TGCAGCGTTGTCAGGGATGTATGGGAGACCCAGTACTTC.

On this clonotype: A much larger clonotype is one base distant, so this may be a read error. This chain joins TRBV7-9 and TRBJ2-3; D is perhaps TRBD2 (6 bases). This CDR3 is 15 amino acids long. Germline values: CDR1 SEHNR, CDR2 FQNEAQ (reference sequence). CDR3 residues: CASSRLVGGTGTQYF. CDR3 sequence (DNA): TGTGCCAGCAGCCGACTAGTTGGTGGCACAGGTACGCAGTATTTT.

This clonotype was seen ten or more times. The gene calls are TRBV12-3 or TRBV12-4 and TRBJ1-2; perhaps TRBD1 as D (5 bases). Trimming cost V 6 bases and J 4 bases, with 18 bases left between them. This CDR3 contains 15 residues. The CDR3, as DNA: TGTGCCAGCAGCCACACGGGGCCCCCCAGCTATGGCTACACCTTC. Translating it yields CASSHTGPPSYGYTF.

The chain recombines TRBV7-9 with TRBJ2-7; a weak D match, TRBD1 (7 bases). CDR1 is SEHNR, CDR2 FQNEAQ, per germline (reference sequence). V was clipped by 5 bases and J by 3 bases, with 17 bases between them. CDR3 length: 15 amino acids. Here the CDR3 reads CASSGGDRGDYEQYF. The CDR3 DNA sequence: TGTGCCAGCAGCGGAGGGGACAGAGGGGACTACGAGCAGTACTTC.

There are many counts of this clonotype. This chain joins TRBV5-6 and TRBJ2-7; unclear D gene. Between the trimmed V and J ends, which lost 1 base and 4 bases, there was a span of 15 bases. The CDR3 runs to 15 residues. CDR1 is SGHDT and CDR2 is YYEEEE in the germline V gene. CDR3 amino acids: CASSLYSGPYYEQYF. CDR3 bases: TGTGCCAGCAGCTTGTACTCAGGACCGTATTACGAGCAGTACTTC.

This rearrangement joins TRBV13 to TRBJ2-7; 7 bases match TRBD2. The CDR3 loop spans 14 amino acids. V lost 2 bases and J lost 7; bases outside the gene matches: 8. The germline gives CDR1 PRHDT, CDR2 FYEKMQ (reference sequence). This CDR3 is CASSLNQGRDEQYF. The CDR3 DNA is TGTGCCAGCAGCTTAAATCAAGGGAGGGATGAGCAGTACTTC.

This clonotype has only a few counts. Its ends do not fully match the called genes, so a read error is possible. The chain carries TRBV7-8 and TRBJ1-5; D is unresolved. Germline-derived CDR1 and CDR2 are SGHVS and FQNEAQ. The CDR3 is 13 residues long. CDR3 DNA: TGTGCCGGCAGCTTAGATCAGGCTCAGCCCCAGCATTTT. This sequence encodes CAGSLDQAQPQHF. The complete variable domain, with remaining parts taken from reference TRBV7-8 and TRBJ1-5, reads GAGVSQSPRYKVAKRGQDVALRCDPISGHVSLFWYQQALGQGPEFLTYFQNEAQLDKSGLPSDRFFAERPEGSVSTLKIQRTQQEDSAVYLCAGSLDQAQPQHFGDGTRLSIL.

The CDR3 loop is CASSLPRGLAGQRVPYEQYF. CDR3 coding DNA: TGTGCCAGCAGCCTACCCCGGGGACTAGCGGGCCAAAGGGTCCCCTACGAGCAGTACTTC. This sequence joins TRBV7-8 and TRBJ2-7, with TRBD2 matching 12 bases. The germline CDR1 and CDR2 sequences are SGHVS and FQNEAQ. Trimming at V came to 5 bases and at J to 2 bases, leaving 19 bases not matched to a gene. This CDR3 is 20 amino acids long. Full variable domain (outside the CDR3, taken from reference TRBV7-8 and TRBJ2-7): GAGVSQSPRYKVAKRGQDVALRCDPISGHVSLFWYQQALGQGPEFLTYFQNEAQLDKSGLPSDRFFAERPEGSVSTLKIQRTQQEDSAVYLCASSLPRGLAGQRVPYEQYFGPGTRLTVT.

Concerning this clonotype itself: A much larger clone sits a single nucleotide away, making a read error possible. The gene calls are TRBV28 and TRBJ1-3, with TRBD1 matching 8 bases. Trimming cost V 5 bases and J 8 bases; bases outside gene matches: 11. The CDR3 runs 15 residues. The V gene's germline CDR1 is MDHEN and CDR2 SYDVKM. The CDR3 region has the DNA TGTGCCAGCAGTGAAGACAGGGGACAACTATACACCATATATTTT. Translated: CASSEDRGQLYTIYF.

As to this clonotype: The junction departs from the called germline gene at one end, perhaps through a read error. The chain uses TRBV27 and TRBJ1-2, with TRBD1 matching over 8 bases. Per germline, CDR1 MNHEY and CDR2 SMNVEV (reference sequence). The CDR3 is 12 amino acids. The CDR3 bases are TGTGCCAGCAGACTTGCAGGACAGGGCTTGTCCTTC. Encoded protein: CASRLAGQGLSF.

This clonotype was seen a handful of times. The rearrangement links TRBV20-1 to TRBJ1-6; unclear D gene. The CDR3 totals 16 residues. Deletions cut 0 bases from V and 7 bases from J, with 16 bases between. The germline V gene encodes CDR1 DFQATT and CDR2 SNEGSKA (reference sequence). The chain's CDR3 is CSARDLDLDLNSPLHF. The CDR3 DNA is TGCAGTGCTAGAGATCTCGACTTGGATCTAAATTCACCCCTCCACTTT.

This clonotype was picked up many times. This chain joins TRBV6-6 and TRBJ1-5, with unresolved D. Germline CDR1 is MNHNY and CDR2 is SVGAGI (reference sequence). This CDR3 is built from 15 residues. The V and J ends lost 7 bases and 3 bases respectively, with 16 bases between them. CDR3 DNA: TGTGCCAGCACTAGGGTGGAGATCGTCAATCAGCCCCAGCATTTT. As protein: CASTRVEIVNQPQHF.

Ten or more counts support this clonotype. The gene calls are TRBV27 and TRBJ2-3; possibly TRBD2 for D (6 bases). Germline V gives CDR1 MNHEY, CDR2 SMNVEV (reference sequence). Deletions cut 1 base from V and 0 bases from J, with 17 bases between. CDR3 size: 18 residues. Here the CDR3 reads CASSLLSSSGPSTDTQYF. For the CDR3, the DNA is TGTGCCAGCAGTTTATTAAGTTCAAGCGGGCCTAGCACAGATACGCAGTATTTT.

This clonotype was seen at least ten times. The J gene is TRBJ1-6, the V gene TRBV7-9; D is ambiguous. The CDR3 extends over 17 amino acids. The germline CDR1 and CDR2 sequences are SEHNR and FQNEAQ (reference sequence). Trimming removed 3 bases at V and 5 bases at J, with 17 bases between. CDR3 coding DNA: TGTGCCAGCAGCTTTTCGGTAGCGGCGGGAGATAATTCACCCCTCCACTTT. Encoded protein: CASSFSVAAGDNSPLHF.

The chain recombines TRBV20-1 with TRBJ2-3, with D tentatively TRBD1 (5 bases). The CDR3 sequence is 15 residues long. Germline loops: CDR1 DFQATT, CDR2 SNEGSKA (reference sequence). V lost 6 bases and J lost 4, with 20 bases in between. The CDR3 DNA sequence: TGCAGTGCCCCCCCAGGGCCGGGTAGGGCAGATACGCAGTATTTT. Amino acid sequence: CSAPPGPGRADTQYF.

The V gene is TRBV7-9, the J gene TRBJ1-2; a weak D match, TRBD1 (5 bases). The CDR3 covers 14 residues. The V and J ends lost 7 bases and 2 bases respectively, with 14 bases between them. Germline-derived CDR1 and CDR2 are SEHNR and FQNEAQ (reference sequence). The CDR3 sequence is CASNPPGQNYGYTF. CDR3 DNA sequence: TGTGCCAGCAACCCCCCCGGACAAAACTATGGCTACACCTTC.

This clonotype was found many times. J is TRBJ2-7 and V is TRBV4-3, with TRBD2 matching 10 bases. Germline assignment: CDR1 LGHNA and CDR2 YSLEER. V shed 0 bases and J 2 bases; nucleotides not matched to a gene: 1. The CDR3 runs to 15 residues. CDR3 DNA sequence: TGCGCCAGCAGCCAAGATCTAGCGGGGGCCTACGAGCAGTACTTC. Protein: CASSQDLAGAYEQYF.

The rearrangement links TRBV30 to TRBJ1-3; D is unclear. The V end lost 3 bases, the J end lost 1 base, and 7 bases lay between the germline ends. Germline lookup yields CDR1 GTSNPN and CDR2 SVGIG (reference sequence). The CDR3 contains 13 residues. CDR3 residues: CAWRLTSGNTIYF. The CDR3 DNA follows: TGTGCCTGGAGGTTGACTTCTGGAAACACCATATATTTT.

Details on this clonotype: This sequence may be a read error, since a much larger clone differs from it by one base. The J gene is TRBJ1-1, the V gene TRBV4-3; TRBD1 might be the D (5 bases). This CDR3 spans 16 amino acids. Germline V lookup: CDR1 LGHNA, CDR2 YSLEER. Here the CDR3 reads CASSQDRQIQGTEALF. The CDR3, as DNA: TGCGCCAGCAGCCAAGACCGACAGATACAAGGTACTGAAGCTCTCTTT.